Listed below are T cell receptor beta chains from one sample, sequenced in a study of OX40 agonist ivuxolimab in advanced cancers. Generated by immunoSEQ multiplex PCR, the TCRdb table keeps only in-frame clones and is missing some. This table has under 85,000 clones, 70% to 90% appearing once. The sequenced sample was CD4+ or CD8+ T cells sorted from blood, obtained in a trial of the OX40 agonist ivuxolimab. These receptors all stem from an adult with an advanced solid tumor such as melanoma, head and neck, liver or kidney cancer. Both conserved end residues are part of each CDR3. D genes are given only for firm matches. Clone size is given for some rows only: seen once, a few or many times, or a class if the clone is expanded.

clone_size: once; j_call: TRBJ2-1; v_call: TRBV28; d_call: -; cdr3_nt: TGTGCCAGCAGTTTATCGCACAGCTACAATGAGCAGTTCTTC; cdr3_aa: CASSLSHSYNEQFF
clone_size: -; j_call: TRBJ1-6; v_call: TRBV30; d_call: TRBD1; cdr3_nt: TGTGCCTGGAGGGTAAAGGGACAGTTCAATTCACCCCTCCACTTT; cdr3_aa: CAWRVKGQFNSPLHF
clone_size: -; j_call: TRBJ2-7; v_call: TRBV7-9; d_call: TRBD2; cdr3_nt: TGTGCCAGCAGCCCCGCCGGGACTAGAGGGGTCTACGAGCAGTACTTC; cdr3_aa: CASSPAGTRGVYEQYF
clone_size: -; j_call: TRBJ1-4; v_call: TRBV5-4; d_call: -; cdr3_nt: TGTGCCAGCAGCTTGGGCGGCCAGGGAGGGGAAAAACTGTTTTTT; cdr3_aa: CASSLGGQGGEKLFF
clone_size: -; j_call: TRBJ2-2; v_call: TRBV7-6; d_call: TRBD1; cdr3_nt: TGTGCCAGCAGTTTATCCAGGGACAGGGGTACCGGGGAGCTGTTTTTT; cdr3_aa: CASSLSRDRGTGELFF
clone_size: -; j_call: TRBJ2-1; v_call: TRBV18; d_call: -; cdr3_nt: TGTGCCAGCTCACCATTGGCCGATGAGCAGTTCTTC; cdr3_aa: CASSPLADEQFF
clone_size: -; j_call: TRBJ1-1; v_call: TRBV28; d_call: -; cdr3_nt: TGTGCCAGCAGTTTCTTGTCAAAGAACACTGAAGCTTTCTTT; cdr3_aa: CASSFLSKNTEAFF
clone_size: -; j_call: TRBJ2-7; v_call: TRBV7-2; d_call: -; cdr3_nt: TGTGCCAGCAGCTTTTCGGGACCCATATGGGATCAGTACTTC; cdr3_aa: CASSFSGPIWDQYF
clone_size: -; j_call: TRBJ2-7; v_call: TRBV19; d_call: -; cdr3_nt: TGTGCCAGTAGCCCCCAGGGGTACGAGCAGTACTTC; cdr3_aa: CASSPQGYEQYF
clone_size: -; j_call: TRBJ1-5; v_call: TRBV19; d_call: -; cdr3_nt: TGTGCCAGTATCTCCAACCCGCCCCAGCATTTT; cdr3_aa: CASISNPPQHF
clone_size: -; j_call: TRBJ2-2; v_call: TRBV19; d_call: -; cdr3_nt: TGTGCCAGTAGTATCGGGTCGAACACCGGGGAGCTGTTTTTT; cdr3_aa: CASSIGSNTGELFF